This TCR beta chain is from a study of blood T cell repertoires in COVID-19. Study context: T cells, B-cell-depleted T cells, or PBMCs supplied cDNA or gDNA.

TCRdb keeps only in-frame clones here, not all; method: immunoSEQ multiplex PCR. The data hold 50,000 to 75,000 clones, with around 80% observed a single time. The clonotype was recovered from a human donor in a cohort sampled during active COVID-19. The sequencing sample was made of peripheral blood.

The CDR3 here is CASSKGGGKETQYF. The CDR3 DNA reads as TGTGCCAGCAGCAAAGGGGGGGGGAAAGAGACCCAGTACTTC. The J gene is TRBJ2-5, the V gene TRBV5-4; TRBD2 might be the D (7 bases). Germline values: CDR1 SGHNT, CDR2 YYREEE (reference sequence). The V gene lost 4 bases and the J gene lost 3 bases, with 13 bases spanning the gap. The CDR3 runs 14 residues.